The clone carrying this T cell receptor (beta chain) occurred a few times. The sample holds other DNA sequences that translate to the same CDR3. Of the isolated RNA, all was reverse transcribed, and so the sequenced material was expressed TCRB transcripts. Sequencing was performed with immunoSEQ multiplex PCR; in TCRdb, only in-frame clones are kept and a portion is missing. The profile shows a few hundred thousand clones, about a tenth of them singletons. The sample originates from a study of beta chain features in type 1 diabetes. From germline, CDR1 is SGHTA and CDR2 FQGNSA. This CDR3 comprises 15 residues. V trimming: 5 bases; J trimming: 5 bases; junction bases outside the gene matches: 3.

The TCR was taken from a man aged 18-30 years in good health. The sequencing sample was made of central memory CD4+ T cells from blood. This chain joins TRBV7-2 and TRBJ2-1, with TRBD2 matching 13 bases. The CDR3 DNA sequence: TGTGCCAGCAGCCTGGGACTAGCGGGAAACAATGAGCAGTTCTTC. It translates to CASSLGLAGNNEQFF.